One sample yielded the 20 T cell receptor beta chains listed below, sequenced in a study of cytomegalovirus exposure and HLA in healthy donors (dated by TCRdb to about 2017). Library method: the immunoSEQ multiplex PCR assay. A mixture of 60 forward primers for TCR Vbeta segments and 13 reverse primers for TCR Jbeta segments was used in the multiplex PCR. TCRdb retrieved this table from immuneACCESS and kept in-frame rearrangements only. Not all clones are present; in checked studies, unresolved V genes account for under half, and no reason is known for the remainder. Counted in this sample were approximately 69,000 clones; around four fifths of them appeared once. 20% to 25% of the sample comes from the top ten. The sequenced material came from PBMCs. The source is a woman in her twenties or thirties in good health and CMV-seropositive.

This chain uses TRBV7-8 with TRBJ2-7; D is unclear. The CDR3 runs 14 residues. V shed 3 bases and J shed 3 bases, with 12 bases lying between them. Per the germline V gene, CDR1 is SGHVS and CDR2 is FQNEAQ. In nucleotides, the CDR3 is TGTGCCAGCAGCTTCGGCGGTTTTCTCTACGAGCAGTACTTC. Its translation is CASSFGGFLYEQYF.

The genes are TRBV7-2 and TRBJ1-5, with no clear D. V lost 5 bases, J lost 3 bases, and 14 bases lay in between. The CDR3 runs 15 residues. Per the germline V gene, CDR1 is SGHTA and CDR2 is FQGNSA. CDR3 protein: CASSPQNRINQPQHF. In DNA form, the CDR3 reads TGTGCCAGCAGCCCCCAGAACAGAATCAATCAGCCCCAGCATTTT.

This clone has only one observation. The chain recombines TRBV6-5 with TRBJ1-1, with TRBD1 as a possible D gene (6 bases). The CDR3 covers 15 residues. From germline, CDR1 is MNHEY and CDR2 SVGAGI. Trimming pared 6 bases from V and 1 base from J, leaving 15 bases between. CDR3 sequence (DNA): TGTGCCAGCAGCCCCTTACAGGGTCGGAACACTGAAGCTTTCTTT. Protein sequence: CASSPLQGRNTEAFF.

This clone was seen a handful of times. The V call is TRBV4-3, the J call TRBJ2-7; 8 bases map to TRBD2. Losses at the gene ends were 3 bases for V and 1 base for J; bases not matched to a gene: 2. The CDR3 consists of 14 residues. CDR1 LGHNA and CDR2 YSLEER come from the germline V gene. The CDR3 sequence: CASSQLAGSYEQYF. The CDR3 DNA follows: TGCGCCAGCAGCCAGTTAGCGGGATCCTACGAGCAGTACTTC.

The chain has TRBV28 and TRBJ1-5; perhaps TRBD1 as D (6 bases). CDR1 and CDR2 (germline): MDHEN, SYDVKM. The CDR3 covers 14 residues. Trimming shortened V by 4 bases and J by 5 bases, and 12 bases separated the two germline ends. In DNA form, the CDR3 reads TGTGCCAGCAGTTCCGACAGGCCCCATCAGCCCCAGCATTTT. It yields the protein CASSSDRPHQPQHF.

CDR3 sequence (DNA): TGCAGCGTTGACAGTAATGTGGATACGCAGTATTTT. The encoded protein is CSVDSNVDTQYF. The chain couples TRBV29-1 to TRBJ2-3; no reliable D call. The ends were cut back, 3 bases at V and 6 bases at J, with 10 bases in the middle. The germline gives CDR1 SQVTM, CDR2 ANQGSEA. This CDR3 region has 12 residues.

This chain connects TRBV5-1 to TRBJ2-1; maybe TRBD2 (5 bases). This CDR3 contains 15 residues. Trimming shortened V by 4 bases and J by 4 bases, and 15 bases separated the two germline ends. Germline CDR1 reads SGHRS; CDR2 reads YFSETQ. The CDR3 sequence is CASSQTAGPYNEQFF. CDR3 DNA: TGCGCCAGCAGCCAGACGGCGGGTCCTTACAATGAGCAGTTCTTC.

The chain joins TRBV6-1 to TRBJ1-5; 7 bases line up with TRBD1. Germline CDR1 is MNHNS and CDR2 is SASEGT. The CDR3 contains 16 residues. V lost 2 bases to trimming and J lost 6 bases; unmatched junction nucleotides: 10. In DNA form, the CDR3 reads TGTGCCAGCAGTGAACAGACAGGGAGAGGTAGTCAGCCCCAGCATTTT. Translated: CASSEQTGRGSQPQHF.

V is TRBV7-9 and J is TRBJ2-7; a possible D gene is TRBD1 (6 bases). This CDR3 is built from 14 residues. V lost 5 bases and J 7 bases, leaving 18 bases between the germline ends. The germline V gene has CDR1 SEHNR and CDR2 FQNEAQ (reference sequence). CDR3 nucleotide sequence: TGTGCCAGCAGCCCCTGGGCAGGGGACCGGGAGCAGTACTTC. As protein: CASSPWAGDREQYF.

This clone was detected once. This sequence joins TRBV6-4 and TRBJ2-1; D ambiguous. From germline, CDR1 is MRHNA and CDR2 SNTAGT. Trimming removed 0 bases at V and 2 bases at J, with 11 bases between. CDR3 length: 16 amino acids. The CDR3 sequence: CASSDSYDLTYNEQFF. As DNA, the CDR3 is TGTGCCAGCAGTGACTCGTACGACTTAACCTACAATGAGCAGTTCTTC.

This clone was counted between two and nine times. The genes are TRBV18 and TRBJ1-5; 7 nucleotides line up with TRBD1. Germline trimming cut 0 bases from V and 8 bases from J; bases unmatched to any gene: 10. There are 16 residues in the CDR3. The germline V gene encodes CDR1 KGHSH and CDR2 LQKENI. This chain's CDR3 is CASSPPGGPTGEPQHF. The CDR3 DNA is TGTGCCAGCTCACCACCGGGGGGCCCAACAGGGGAGCCCCAGCATTTT.

In DNA, the CDR3 is TGCAGCGTCCAAGGGGGGACAGCACTCTACGAGCAGTACTTC. As protein: CSVQGGTALYEQYF. The chain links TRBV29-1 to TRBJ2-7, with D possibly TRBD1 on 7 matching bases. Trimming took 6 bases from V and 3 from J, leaving 18 bases between them. The CDR3 runs 14 residues. Germline CDR1 is SQVTM and CDR2 is ANQGSEA.

The chain employs TRBV29-1 and TRBJ2-1; 8 bases line up with TRBD2. The CDR3 spans 14 residues. Germline V CDR1 and CDR2: SQVTM, ANQGSEA. J lost 6 bases, V lost 6 bases, and 10 bases had no gene match. Written as DNA, the CDR3 is TGCAGCGTGATTAGCGGGAAGAACACCAATGAGCAGTTCTTC. It codes for CSVISGKNTNEQFF.

This clone came up a few times. The chain uses TRBV14 and TRBJ2-5; TRBD1 agrees at 8 bases. Germline-derived CDR1 and CDR2 are SGHDN and FVKESK. CDR3 length equals 14 residues. V gave up 2 bases and J gave up 2 bases; unmatched junction bases: 1. The CDR3 loop is CASSQNRGQETQYF. The DNA for the CDR3 is TGTGCCAGCAGCCAAAACAGGGGGCAAGAGACCCAGTACTTC.

This clone was picked up a small number of times. CDR3 in DNA: TGTGCCAGTAGTAAGGAGGGAAGCTTTGGCTACACCTTC. It translates to CASSKEGSFGYTF. The rearrangement joins TRBV19 to TRBJ1-2; no definite D call. With 4 bases removed from V and 7 bases from J, the gap between germline ends came to 13 bases. CDR3 length: 13 residues. Germline-derived CDR1 and CDR2 are LNHDA and SQIVND (reference sequence).

The gene calls are TRBV29-1 and TRBJ2-7, with 7 positions matching TRBD1. V shed 7 bases and J 0 bases; nucleotides not matched to a gene: 3. The CDR3 has 12 residues. CDR1 is SQVTM and CDR2 is ANQGSEA in the germline V gene. The CDR3 nucleotides are TGCAGCGGTGGACAGGACTCCTACGAGCAGTACTTC. Its translation: CSGGQDSYEQYF.

This clone has just a few counts. The chain combines TRBV7-2 with TRBJ1-1; no definite D call. Germline V gives CDR1 SGHTA, CDR2 FQGNSA. V lost 4 bases and J 8 bases, leaving 11 bases between the germline ends. CDR3 length: 12 residues. The CDR3 nucleotides read TGTGCCAGCAGCTCAGGTCGAGTCGAAGCTTTCTTT. This gives the protein CASSSGRVEAFF.

V is TRBV10-3 and J is TRBJ1-5; D unclear. Germline CDR1 reads ENHRY; CDR2 reads SYGVKD. V was trimmed by 3 bases and J by 7 bases, leaving 10 bases between them. The CDR3 spans 13 residues. CDR3: CAISDRGLQPQHF. DNA of the CDR3: TGTGCCATCAGTGATAGAGGGTTACAGCCCCAGCATTTT.

This clone was seen ten or more times. The chain couples TRBV29-1 to TRBJ2-1; 7 bases match TRBD1. The V gene end was trimmed by 4 bases and the J gene end by 10 bases; junction bases not matched to a gene: 7. The CDR3 has 12 amino acids. From germline, CDR1 is SQVTM and CDR2 ANQGSEA. The CDR3 loop reads CSVADPRGEQFF. The CDR3 DNA sequence: TGCAGCGTTGCGGACCCCAGGGGGGAGCAGTTCTTC.

The gene calls are TRBV7-8 and TRBJ2-3; TRBD2 matches at 10 bases. This CDR3 has 15 amino acids. Unmatched junction bases numbered 8, after V lost 5 bases and J lost 6 bases. CDR1 SGHVS and CDR2 FQNEAQ come from the germline V gene. The CDR3 is CASSALAGVPDTQYF. The CDR3 bases are TGTGCCAGCAGCGCCCTAGCGGGAGTACCCGATACGCAGTATTTT.